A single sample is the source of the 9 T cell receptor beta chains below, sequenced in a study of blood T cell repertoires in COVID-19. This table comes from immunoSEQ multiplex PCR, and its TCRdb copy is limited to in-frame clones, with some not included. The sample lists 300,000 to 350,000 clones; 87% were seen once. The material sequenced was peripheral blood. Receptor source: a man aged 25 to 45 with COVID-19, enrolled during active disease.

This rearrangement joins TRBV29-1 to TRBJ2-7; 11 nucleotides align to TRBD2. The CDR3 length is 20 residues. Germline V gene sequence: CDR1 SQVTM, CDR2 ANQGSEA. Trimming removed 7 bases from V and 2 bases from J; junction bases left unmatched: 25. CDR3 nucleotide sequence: TGCAGCGCCTCCAAGGGTTTAAGGGTAGCGGGAGGGCCTGGACCCTACGAGCAGTACTTC. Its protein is CSASKGLRVAGGPGPYEQYF.

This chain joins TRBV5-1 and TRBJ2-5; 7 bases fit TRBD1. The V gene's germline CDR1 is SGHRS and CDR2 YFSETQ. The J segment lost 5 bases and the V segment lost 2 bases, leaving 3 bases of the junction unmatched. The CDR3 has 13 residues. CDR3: CASSLGGAETQYF. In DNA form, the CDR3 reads TGCGCCAGCAGCTTAGGGGGCGCGGAGACCCAGTACTTC.

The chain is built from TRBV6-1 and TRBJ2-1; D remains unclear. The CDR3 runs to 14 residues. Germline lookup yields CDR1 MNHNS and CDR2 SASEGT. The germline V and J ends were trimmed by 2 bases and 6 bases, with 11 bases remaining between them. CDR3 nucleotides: TGTGCCAGCAGTGAACTGCGCTATCTCAATGAGCAGTTCTTC. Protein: CASSELRYLNEQFF.

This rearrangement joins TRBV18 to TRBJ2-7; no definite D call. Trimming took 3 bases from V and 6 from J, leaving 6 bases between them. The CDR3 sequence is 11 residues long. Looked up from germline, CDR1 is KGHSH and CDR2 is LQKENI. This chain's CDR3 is CASSPIGEQYF. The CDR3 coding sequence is TGTGCCAGCTCACCCATCGGCGAGCAGTACTTC.

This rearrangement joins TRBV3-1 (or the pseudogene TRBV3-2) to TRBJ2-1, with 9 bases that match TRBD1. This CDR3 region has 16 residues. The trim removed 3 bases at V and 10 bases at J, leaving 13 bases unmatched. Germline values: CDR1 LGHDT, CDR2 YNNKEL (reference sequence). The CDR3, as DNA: TGTGCCAGCAGCCAGTTCACCGGGACAGGGTCACAGGAGCAGTTCTTC. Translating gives CASSQFTGTGSQEQFF.

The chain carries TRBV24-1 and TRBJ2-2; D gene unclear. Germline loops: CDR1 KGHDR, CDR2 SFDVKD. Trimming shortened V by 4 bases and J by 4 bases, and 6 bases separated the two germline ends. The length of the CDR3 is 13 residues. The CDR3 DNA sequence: TGTGCCACCAGTGAGCCAGGCACCGGGGAGCTGTTTTTT. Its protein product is CATSEPGTGELFF.

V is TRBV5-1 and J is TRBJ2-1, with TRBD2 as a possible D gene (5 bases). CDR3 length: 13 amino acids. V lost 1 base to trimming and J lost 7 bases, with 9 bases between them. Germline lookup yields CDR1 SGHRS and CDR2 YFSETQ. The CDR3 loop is CASSLRRGNEQFF. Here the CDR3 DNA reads TGCGCCAGCAGCTTGCGTCGGGGAAATGAGCAGTTCTTC.

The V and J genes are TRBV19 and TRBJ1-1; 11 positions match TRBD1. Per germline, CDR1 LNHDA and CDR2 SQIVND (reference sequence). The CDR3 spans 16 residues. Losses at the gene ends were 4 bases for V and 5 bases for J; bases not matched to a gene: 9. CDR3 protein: CASSSFLGTGGTEAFF. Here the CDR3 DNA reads TGTGCCAGTAGTAGTTTCCTAGGGACAGGGGGGACTGAAGCTTTCTTT.

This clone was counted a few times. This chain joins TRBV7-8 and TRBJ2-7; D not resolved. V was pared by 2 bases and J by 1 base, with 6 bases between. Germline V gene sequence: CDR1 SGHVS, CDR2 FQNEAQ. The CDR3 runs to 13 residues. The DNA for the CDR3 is TGTGCCAGCAGCTTAAGACTTTCCTACGAGCAGTACTTC. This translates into CASSLRLSYEQYF.